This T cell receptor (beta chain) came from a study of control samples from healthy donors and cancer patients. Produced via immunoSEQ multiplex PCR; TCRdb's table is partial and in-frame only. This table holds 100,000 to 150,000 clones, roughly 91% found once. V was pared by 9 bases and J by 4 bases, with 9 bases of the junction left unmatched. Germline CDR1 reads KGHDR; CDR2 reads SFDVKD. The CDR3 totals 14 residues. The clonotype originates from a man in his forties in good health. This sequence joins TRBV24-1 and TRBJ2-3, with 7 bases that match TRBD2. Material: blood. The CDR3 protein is CATESSGEADTQYF. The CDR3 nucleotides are TGTGCCACCGAGTCTAGCGGAGAGGCAGATACGCAGTATTTT.